Listed below are T cell receptor beta chains from one sample, sequenced in a study of blood T cell repertoires in COVID-19. Using immunoSEQ multiplex PCR, the repertoire was profiled, and TCRdb retains in-frame clones only, with some absent. The sample consists of around 300,000 clones, around 86% of them appearing once. The material sequenced was peripheral blood. These receptors were collected from a man in his fifties with active or convalescent COVID-19. Both conserved end residues are part of each CDR3. D genes are given only for firm matches. Where a row states a size, it is once, few, many or the class of an expanded clone; other rows omit it.

>15|TRBJ2-7|TRBV2|.|.
CASSDVAGSSYEQYF
TGTGCCAGCAGTGATGTTGCGGGGAGCTCCTACGAGCAGTACTTC
>14|TRBJ2-7|TRBV19|TRBD1|once
CASSTGTASYEQYF
TGTGCCAGTAGTACCGGGACAGCCTCCTACGAGCAGTACTTC
>10|TRBJ1-1|TRBV12-3/TRBV12-4|.|.
CASGAAEAFF
TGTGCCAGCGGTGCGGCTGAAGCTTTCTTT
>16|TRBJ2-7|TRBV5-4|TRBD1|.
CASSAGGRGLTYEQYF
TGTGCCAGCAGCGCGGGTGGCAGGGGGCTAACCTACGAGCAGTACTTC
>14|TRBJ2-7|TRBV7-2|.|.
CASSLVASSYEQYF
TGTGCCAGCAGCTTAGTGGCTAGCTCCTACGAGCAGTACTTC
>12|TRBJ2-1|TRBV5-1|.|.
CASSLEGDEQFF
TGCGCCAGCAGCTTGGAAGGAGATGAGCAGTTCTTC
>11|TRBJ1-2|TRBV6-2/TRBV6-3|.|.
CASSSGIGYTF
TGTGCCAGCAGTTCCGGGATTGGCTACACCTTC
>16|TRBJ2-7|TRBV5-4|TRBD1|.
CASSRTGQGAADEQYF
TGTGCCAGCAGCCGCACAGGACAGGGAGCTGCAGACGAGCAGTACTTC
>13|TRBJ1-2|TRBV9|.|.
CASSTGRVSGYTF
TGTGCCAGCAGCACCGGGAGGGTGAGTGGCTACACCTTC
>14|TRBJ1-1|TRBV4-3|.|.
CASSQEVRGTEAFF
TGCGCCAGCAGCCAAGAGGTCAGGGGTACTGAAGCTTTCTTT
>15|TRBJ2-1|TRBV18|.|.
CASSANSHPGDEQFF
TGTGCCAGCTCTGCGAATAGCCACCCAGGGGATGAGCAGTTCTTC
>16|TRBJ1-5|TRBV5-4|.|.
CASSQGGGPSNQPQHF
TGTGCCAGCAGCCAAGGCGGGGGACCGAGCAATCAGCCCCAGCATTTT
>17|TRBJ2-1|TRBV7-3|.|.
CASSPSAQFSSYNEQFF
TGTGCCAGCAGCCCATCCGCCCAATTTAGCTCCTACAATGAGCAGTTCTTC
>14|TRBJ1-4|TRBV18|.|.
CASSPQGSGEKLFF
TGTGCCAGCTCACCTCAGGGGAGCGGTGAAAAACTGTTTTTT
>14|TRBJ1-1|TRBV10-3|TRBD1|.
CAISARDRNTEAFF
TGTGCCATCAGTGCTCGGGACAGAAACACTGAAGCTTTCTTT
>14|TRBJ1-1|TRBV5-4|.|.
CASSLVDRDAEAFF
TGTGCCAGCAGCTTAGTCGACAGAGACGCTGAAGCTTTCTTT
>18|TRBJ2-2|TRBV15|TRBD2|many
CATSRVPLGRGDTGELFF
TGTGCCACCAGCAGAGTTCCCCTGGGGCGGGGGGACACCGGGGAGCTGTTTTTT
>14|TRBJ2-7|TRBV5-1|TRBD1|.
CASSIDRALYEQYF
TGCGCCAGCAGCATTGACAGGGCCCTCTACGAGCAGTACTTC
>15|TRBJ2-3|TRBV19|.|.
CASTHPGEGGDTQYF
TGTGCCAGTACCCATCCGGGGGAGGGGGGAGATACGCAGTATTTT
>15|TRBJ1-1|TRBV13|TRBD1|.
CASSLQTGTGTEAFF
TGTGCCAGCAGCCTACAGACCGGGACAGGCACTGAAGCTTTCTTT
>14|TRBJ1-1|TRBV5-4|.|.
CASSLATEGSEAFF
TGTGCCAGCAGCTTGGCCACTGAGGGTTCGGAAGCTTTCTTT
>17|TRBJ1-5|TRBV7-8|.|.
CASSLYRDAMSNQPQHF
TGTGCCAGCAGCTTATACAGGGACGCTATGAGCAATCAGCCCCAGCATTTT
>16|TRBJ2-7|TRBV19|.|.
CASSPPPGRIAYEQYF
TGTGCCAGTAGTCCTCCCCCGGGGAGGATAGCCTACGAGCAGTACTTC
>14|TRBJ1-6|TRBV11-2|TRBD1|.
CASSFGRGSSPLHF
TGTGCCAGCAGCTTTGGCAGGGGGTCATCACCCCTCCACTTT
>15|TRBJ2-2|TRBV2|TRBD1|few
CASSLDRVDTGELFF
TGTGCCAGCAGTCTGGACAGGGTTGACACCGGGGAGCTGTTTTTT
>16|TRBJ2-3|TRBV7-9|.|.
CASSLGPGGGTDTQYF
TGTGCCAGCAGCTTAGGCCCCGGGGGAGGCACAGATACGCAGTATTTT
>13|TRBJ1-2|TRBV12-3/TRBV12-4|.|.
CASSPQETHGYTF
TGTGCCAGCAGTCCACAGGAGACCCATGGCTACACCTTC
>17|TRBJ2-7|TRBV5-6|TRBD1|.
CASSLSDRAPHSYEQYF
TGTGCCAGCAGCTTATCAGACAGGGCGCCCCACTCCTACGAGCAGTACTTC
>15|TRBJ1-2|TRBV2|TRBD1|.
CASQPRAGGPYGYTF
TGTGCCAGCCAACCAAGGGCAGGGGGCCCCTATGGCTACACCTTC
>15|TRBJ2-1|TRBV7-3|.|.
CASSLKGGLLDEQFF
TGTGCCAGCAGCTTGAAAGGAGGGTTGCTGGATGAGCAGTTCTTC
>19|TRBJ2-7|TRBV21-1|.|.
CASSKGRGSGLAGTYEQYF
TGTGCCAGCAGCAAAGGAAGGGGGTCGGGACTAGCGGGAACCTACGAGCAGTACTTC
>13|TRBJ1-5|TRBV12-3/TRBV12-4|TRBD1|.
CASRGQGNQPQHF
TGTGCCAGCAGAGGACAGGGCAATCAGCCCCAGCATTTT
>13|TRBJ2-4|TRBV5-1|.|.
CASSLEGGNIQYF
TGCGCCAGCAGCTTGGAAGGCGGGAACATTCAGTACTTC
>14|TRBJ2-7|TRBV19|.|.
CASSIEPGRYEQYF
TGTGCCAGTAGTATAGAGCCAGGGAGGTACGAGCAGTACTTC
>13|TRBJ2-1|TRBV30|.|.
CAWSLQGPNEQFF
TGTGCCTGGAGTCTTCAGGGGCCCAATGAGCAGTTCTTC
>13|TRBJ1-5|TRBV10-3|.|.
CAISENRDQPQHF
TGTGCCATCAGTGAGAACAGGGATCAGCCCCAGCATTTT
>16|TRBJ1-4|TRBV5-1|TRBD1|.
CASSWQAGTGDEKLFF
TGCGCCAGCAGCTGGCAAGCCGGGACAGGGGATGAAAAACTGTTTTTT
>15|TRBJ1-4|TRBV7-9|.|.
CASSPPGATNEKLFF
TGTGCCAGCAGCCCGCCAGGGGCAACTAATGAAAAACTGTTTTTT
>15|TRBJ2-1|TRBV7-3|TRBD1|.
CASSLGTGKGNEQFF
TGTGCCAGCAGCCTCGGGACAGGGAAGGGCAATGAGCAGTTCTTC
>14|TRBJ2-2|TRBV7-6|.|few
CASSLVRAGGELFF
TGTGCCAGCAGCTTAGTTCGAGCTGGCGGGGAGCTGTTTTTT
>14|TRBJ1-2|TRBV6-5|TRBD1|.
CASRDRQGWYGYTF
TGTGCCAGCAGAGATAGACAGGGGTGGTATGGCTACACCTTC
>15|TRBJ1-4|TRBV5-1|TRBD1|.
CASSYGQGAEEKLFF
TGCGCCAGCAGCTATGGACAGGGGGCTGAAGAAAAACTGTTTTTT
>15|TRBJ1-4|TRBV9|.|.
CASSVGGGVREKLFF
TGTGCCAGCAGCGTAGGTGGGGGGGTTCGGGAAAAACTGTTTTTT
>13|TRBJ2-1|TRBV6-5|TRBD1|.
CASKQGPYNEQFF
TGTGCCAGCAAACAGGGGCCCTACAATGAGCAGTTCTTC
>17|TRBJ2-1|TRBV7-9|.|few
CASSRRRSSGQYNEQFF
TGTGCCAGCAGCCGGAGGAGGTCTTCCGGGCAGTACAATGAGCAGTTCTTC
>17|TRBJ2-3|TRBV28|.|.
CASSTSPPSVRTDTQYF
TGTGCCAGCAGTACCTCCCCCCCTAGCGTCAGGACAGATACGCAGTATTTT
>15|TRBJ1-1|TRBV2|TRBD1|.
CASSEALQGWTEAFF
TGTGCCAGCAGTGAAGCGCTACAGGGGTGGACTGAAGCTTTCTTT
>16|TRBJ2-3|TRBV5-5|TRBD2|.
CASSLERGRNTDTQYF
TGTGCCAGCAGCTTGGAGCGGGGGAGAAACACAGATACGCAGTATTTT
>14|TRBJ2-5|TRBV9|.|.
CASSVGRGPETQYF
TGTGCCAGCAGCGTAGGTAGGGGCCCGGAGACCCAGTACTTC
>14|TRBJ1-2|TRBV7-2|.|.
CASSLGEANYGYTF
TGTGCCAGCAGCTTAGGAGAGGCTAACTATGGCTACACCTTC
>14|TRBJ1-1|TRBV2|.|few
CASSEAGSRTEAFF
TGTGCCAGCAGTGAGGCGGGGTCCAGGACTGAAGCTTTCTTT